The rows below give T cell receptor beta chains drawn from one sample of a study of beta chain features in type 1 diabetes. TCRdb keeps only in-frame clones here, not all; method: immunoSEQ multiplex PCR. The sample lists 680,000 or so clones, around 15% seen once, with 0.022% in the top ten. The source material was naive CD4+ T cells from blood. Receptors originate from a man aged 18 to 30 with type 1 diabetes. CDR3s include the opening cysteine and the closing phenylalanine or tryptophan. A D gene is named only where the DNA matches it firmly. Size is stated for part of the rows, as once, few or many counts, or as a class when the clone is expanded.

size | J | V | D | DNA | CDR3
few | TRBJ2-5 | TRBV6-6 | - | TGTGCCAGCAGTTACTCGCACAACCAAGAGACCCAGTACTTC | CASSYSHNQETQYF
- | TRBJ1-1 | TRBV27 | - | TGTGCCAGCAGTTTAGCTCAGAACACTGAAGCTTTCTTT | CASSLAQNTEAFF
- | TRBJ2-1 | TRBV5-1 | TRBD1 | TGCGCCAGCGGGACAGGGGTAGGTAATGAGCAGTTCTTC | CASGTGVGNEQFF
- | TRBJ2-5 | TRBV5-1 | - | TGCGCCAGCAGCCCTGATGCGGGACGGAGCCAAGAGACCCAGTACTTC | CASSPDAGRSQETQYF
- | TRBJ2-7 | TRBV30 | TRBD1 | TGTGCCTGGAGTGTGGGGGACAGCGACACCTACGAGCAGTACTTC | CAWSVGDSDTYEQYF
- | TRBJ2-3 | TRBV7-9 | - | TGTGCCAGCAGCCGAGGGACCTTTAGCACAGATACGCAGTATTTT | CASSRGTFSTDTQYF
- | TRBJ2-3 | TRBV30 | - | TGTGCCTGGAGTGGTTTAAGTGACACAGATACGCAGTATTTT | CAWSGLSDTDTQYF
few | TRBJ1-3 | TRBV7-3 | - | TGTGCCAGCAGCTTAGGGTCAGGCTCTGGAAACACCATATATTTT | CASSLGSGSGNTIYF
once | TRBJ2-7 | TRBV6-6 | - | TGTGCCAGCTCCTTGAACCCCTACGAGCAGTACTTC | CASSLNPYEQYF
- | TRBJ2-5 | TRBV29-1 | TRBD1 | TGCAGCGTTGGTAGGGGGGACAGGGGAGGGGAGACCCAGTACTTC | CSVGRGDRGGETQYF
few | TRBJ1-2 | TRBV28 | TRBD1 | TGTGCCAGCAGTTTATCCGATCTTGGGACAGGGAGTGGCTACACCTTC | CASSLSDLGTGSGYTF
few | TRBJ2-3 | TRBV5-1 | TRBD2 | TGCGCCAGCAGCCCCCGTCCGGGGGGAGAAGATACGCAGTATTTT | CASSPRPGGEDTQYF
- | TRBJ1-5 | TRBV6-5 | - | TGTGCCAGCAGTGGTTTGTCGGGGAGCAATCAGCCCCAGCATTTT | CASSGLSGSNQPQHF
few | TRBJ1-2 | TRBV7-2 | TRBD1 | TGTGCCAGCAGCTGGGCCGGGACAGGGTTAAATGGCTACACCTTC | CASSWAGTGLNGYTF
few | TRBJ2-2 | TRBV29-1 | TRBD1 | TGCAGCGTGACCGGGGGCACCGGGACAGGGGTCGGGGAGCTGTTTTTT | CSVTGGTGTGVGELFF
- | TRBJ2-1 | TRBV7-2 | - | TGTGCCAGCAGCCGGAGGGCCTACAATGAGCAGTTCTTC | CASSRRAYNEQFF
- | TRBJ1-2 | TRBV29-1 | TRBD1 | TGCAGCGTTCTTGTAAGGGGGCTCGACGGCTACACCTTC | CSVLVRGLDGYTF
few | TRBJ1-1 | TRBV7-2 | - | TGTGCCAGCAGCTTAAACCTGGACAGTATTGAAGCTTTCTTT | CASSLNLDSIEAFF
few | TRBJ2-5 | TRBV10-3 | TRBD2 | TGTGCCAGCGGCGGGACTAGCGGCCAAGAGACCCAGTACTTC | CASGGTSGQETQYF
- | TRBJ1-5 | TRBV18 | TRBD1 | TGTGCCAGCTCACGGACAGGGCTCGAAGGCAATCAGCCCCAGCATTTT | CASSRTGLEGNQPQHF
few | TRBJ1-1 | TRBV30 | TRBD1 | TGTGCCTGGAGCTCGGGACAGACCACCTGGCTGAACACTGAAGCTTTCTTT | CAWSSGQTTWLNTEAFF
- | TRBJ2-5 | TRBV14 | - | TGTGCCAGCAGCCAACAGATGAGCGAGCTACAAGAGACCCAGTACTTC | CASSQQMSELQETQYF
- | TRBJ2-5 | TRBV5-1 | TRBD1 | TGCGCCAGCAGTTTAGGACAGGGTAGGGAAGAGACCCAGTACTTC | CASSLGQGREETQYF
- | TRBJ2-1 | TRBV30 | - | TGTGCCTGGAGCGCCGCCCGGATCTACAATGAGCAGTTCTTC | CAWSAARIYNEQFF
few | TRBJ1-1 | TRBV20-1 | - | TGCAGTGCTAGTGGGGGGGGAGCGCCTTTCTTT | CSASGGGAPFF
- | TRBJ1-3 | TRBV7-8 | TRBD1 | TGTGCCAGCAGTCCCACAGGGGGGCCTGGAAACACCATATATTTT | CASSPTGGPGNTIYF
few | TRBJ1-1 | TRBV29-1 | - | TGCAGCGGCGGACGGATAGGGAACACTGAAGCTTTCTTT | CSGGRIGNTEAFF
- | TRBJ1-1 | TRBV6-1 | - | TGTGCCAGCAGTTTTCTTTCGGACACTGAAGCTTTCTTT | CASSFLSDTEAFF